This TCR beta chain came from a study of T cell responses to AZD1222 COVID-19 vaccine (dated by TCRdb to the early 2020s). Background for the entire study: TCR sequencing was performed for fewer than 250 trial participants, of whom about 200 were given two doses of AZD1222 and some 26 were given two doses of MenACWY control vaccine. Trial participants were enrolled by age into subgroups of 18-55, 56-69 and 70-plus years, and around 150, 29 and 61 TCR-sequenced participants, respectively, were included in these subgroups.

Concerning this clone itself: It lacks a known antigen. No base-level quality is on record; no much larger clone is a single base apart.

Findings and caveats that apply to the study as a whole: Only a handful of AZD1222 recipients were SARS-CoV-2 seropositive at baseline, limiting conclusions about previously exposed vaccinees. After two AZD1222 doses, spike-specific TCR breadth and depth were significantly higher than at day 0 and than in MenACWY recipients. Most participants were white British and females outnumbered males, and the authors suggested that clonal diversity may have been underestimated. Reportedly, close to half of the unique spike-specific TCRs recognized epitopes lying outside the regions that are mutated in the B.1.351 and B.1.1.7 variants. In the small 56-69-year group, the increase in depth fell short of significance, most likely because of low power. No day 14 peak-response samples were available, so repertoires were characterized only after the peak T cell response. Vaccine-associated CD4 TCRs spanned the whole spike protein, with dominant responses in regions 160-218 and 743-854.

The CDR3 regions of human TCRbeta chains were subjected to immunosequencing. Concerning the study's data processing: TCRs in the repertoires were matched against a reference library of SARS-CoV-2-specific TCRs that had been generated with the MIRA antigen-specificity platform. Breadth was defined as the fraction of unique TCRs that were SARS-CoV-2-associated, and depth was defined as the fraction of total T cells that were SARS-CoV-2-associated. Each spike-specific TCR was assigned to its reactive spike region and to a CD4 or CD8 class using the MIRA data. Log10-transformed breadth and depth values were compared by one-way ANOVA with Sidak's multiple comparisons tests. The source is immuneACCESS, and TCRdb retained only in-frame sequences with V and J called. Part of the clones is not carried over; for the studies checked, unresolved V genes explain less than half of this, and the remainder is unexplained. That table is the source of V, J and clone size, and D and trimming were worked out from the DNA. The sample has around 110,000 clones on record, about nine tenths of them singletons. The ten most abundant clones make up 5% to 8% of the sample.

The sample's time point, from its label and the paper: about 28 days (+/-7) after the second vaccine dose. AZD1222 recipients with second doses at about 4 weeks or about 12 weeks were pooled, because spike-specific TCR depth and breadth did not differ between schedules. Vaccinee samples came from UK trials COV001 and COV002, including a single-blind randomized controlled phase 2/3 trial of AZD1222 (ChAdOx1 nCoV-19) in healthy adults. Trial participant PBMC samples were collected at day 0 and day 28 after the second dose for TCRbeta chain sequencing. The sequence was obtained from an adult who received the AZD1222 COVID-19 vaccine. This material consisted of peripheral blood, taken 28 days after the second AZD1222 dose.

DNA sequence: TGTGCCAGCAGTCCTCGGGGGGGTAGCTCCTATAATTCACCCCTCCACTTT. This yields the protein CASSPRGGSSYNSPLHF. The receptor chain draws on TRBV27 and TRBJ1-6; the D region possibly corresponds to TRBD1 (5 bases align). From the germline V gene (reference sequence), CDR1 is MNHEY and CDR2 is SMNVEV. V sheds 5 bases and J sheds 0 bases, leaving 14 bases between their ends. The CDR3 contains 17 residues, cysteine and phenylalanine counted. Solely the CDR3 DNA is kept, with 51 bases framed from the first base.